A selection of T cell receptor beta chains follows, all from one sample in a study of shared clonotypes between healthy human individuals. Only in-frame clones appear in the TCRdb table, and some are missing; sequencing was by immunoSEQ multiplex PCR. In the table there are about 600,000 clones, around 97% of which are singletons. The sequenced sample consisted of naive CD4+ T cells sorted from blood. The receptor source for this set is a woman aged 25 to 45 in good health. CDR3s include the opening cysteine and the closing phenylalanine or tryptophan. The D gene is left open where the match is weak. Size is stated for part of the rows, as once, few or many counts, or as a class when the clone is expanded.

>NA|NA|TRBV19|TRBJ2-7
TGTGCCAGTAGTATATCAGTTTCGAGTACCGAGCAGTACTTC
CASSISVSSTEQYF
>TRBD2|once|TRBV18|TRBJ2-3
TGTGCCAGCTCACCACAAAGCGGGGGTAGCACAGATACGCAGTATTTT
CASSPQSGGSTDTQYF
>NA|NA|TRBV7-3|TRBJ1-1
TGTGCCAGCAGCTTAAGAGGCAGCGAGAACACTGAAGCTTTCTTT
CASSLRGSENTEAFF
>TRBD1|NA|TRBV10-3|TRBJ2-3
TGTGCCATCAGTGAGGGACAGGTTCGGACAGATACGCAGTATTTT
CAISEGQVRTDTQYF
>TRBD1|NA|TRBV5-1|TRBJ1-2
TGCGCCAGCAGCCCCAAGACAGGGTCCCTCTATGGCTACACCTTC
CASSPKTGSLYGYTF
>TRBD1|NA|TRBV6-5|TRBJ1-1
TGTGCCAGCAGTTACTCCAGGGGACAGGCGGAGAAAGCTTTCTTT
CASSYSRGQAEKAFF
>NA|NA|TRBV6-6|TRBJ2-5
TGTGCCAGCAGTTACCGCACACGGGACCGGTATGGGACCCAGTACTTC
CASSYRTRDRYGTQYF
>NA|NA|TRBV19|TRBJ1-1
TGTGCCAGTAGTCCCGGCGTTAGTACGACGAACACTGAAGCTTTCTTT
CASSPGVSTTNTEAFF
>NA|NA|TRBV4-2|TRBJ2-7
TGTGCCAGCAGCCAAGAGCAGTCGTTCTACGAGCAGTACTTC
CASSQEQSFYEQYF
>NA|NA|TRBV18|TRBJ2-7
TGTGCCAGCTCACCGCGGGAACTAGTGGTGGGACCCTACGAGCAGTACTTC
CASSPRELVVGPYEQYF
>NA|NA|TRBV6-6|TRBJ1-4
TGTGCCAGCAGTCGTCAGGGGATCGTGACTAATGAAAAACTGTTTTTT
CASSRQGIVTNEKLFF